These 16 T cell receptor beta chains were all obtained from the same sample, sequenced in a study of blood T cell repertoires in COVID-19 (TCRdb year 2020). The library was prepared using the immunoSEQ multiplex PCR assay. This is the immuneACCESS table as TCRdb keeps it, with only in-frame sequences that have V and J called. A part of the clones is gone; compared with another copy, unresolved V genes explain less than half, and the rest is unexplained. The sample data list tens of thousands of clones, and about 80% of these were observed just once. The biggest ten clones account for less than 25% of the sample. The sequencing input was peripheral blood. Receptors originate from a human donor in a cohort sampled during active COVID-19.

This clone is medium-sized in the sample. The chain links TRBV3-1 (or the pseudogene TRBV3-2) to TRBJ2-7, with 8 bases aligning to TRBD2. The CDR3 is 14 residues long. Losses at the gene ends were 4 bases for V and 6 bases for J; bases not matched to a gene: 8. Germline CDR1 reads LGHDT; CDR2 reads YNNKEL (reference sequence). The CDR3 region has the DNA TGTGCCAGCAGCCGTCGGGAGGGTTCCCCCGAGCAGTACTTC. Encoded protein: CASSRREGSPEQYF.

The rearrangement joins TRBV5-6 to TRBJ2-3, with TRBD2 matching 11 bases. The length of the CDR3 is 17 residues. V was pared by 3 bases and J by 0 bases, with 6 bases of the junction left unmatched. CDR1 and CDR2 (germline): SGHDT, YYEEEE. The CDR3 sequence is CASSYLRLAGSTDTQYF. DNA of the CDR3: TGTGCCAGCAGCTACTTAAGACTAGCGGGGAGCACAGATACGCAGTATTTT.

The chain employs TRBV28 and TRBJ2-1; 7 bases are a match to TRBD2. CDR3 length equals 16 residues. Germline trimming cut 5 bases from V and 3 bases from J; bases unmatched to any gene: 10. Germline V gene lookup returns CDR1 MDHEN and CDR2 SYDVKM. The CDR3 here is CASSPSGEGSYNEQFF. The CDR3, as DNA: TGTGCCAGCAGTCCATCGGGGGAGGGGAGCTACAATGAGCAGTTCTTC. The full variable domain, with the rest looked up from reference TRBV28 and TRBJ2-1, is DVKVTQSSRYLVKRTGEKVFLECVQDMDHENMFWYRQDPGLGLRLIYFSYDVKMKEKGDIPEGYSVSREKKERFSLILESASTNQTSMYLCASSPSGEGSYNEQFFGPGTRLTVL.

The chain has TRBV3-1 (or the pseudogene TRBV3-2) and TRBJ1-3; D is unresolved. The CDR3 spans 13 residues. Germline CDR1 and CDR2: LGHDT and YNNKEL (reference sequence). V was shortened by 5 bases and J by 8 bases, with 13 bases between the two germline ends. The CDR3 is CASSYSREDTIYF. Written as DNA, the CDR3 is TGTGCCAGCAGCTACTCGAGGGAGGACACCATATATTTT.

V is TRBV19 and J is TRBJ2-2; TRBD1 matches 9 bases. V lost 6 bases and J lost 6; bases outside the gene matches: 5. Germline V gene data show CDR1 as LNHDA and CDR2 as SQIVND (reference sequence). This CDR3 spans 14 amino acids. The CDR3 here is CASRTGGASGELFF. As DNA, the CDR3 is TGTGCCAGTAGAACAGGGGGCGCTTCCGGGGAGCTGTTTTTT.

The rearrangement joins TRBV28 to TRBJ2-4; TRBD2 aligns across 10 bases. CDR3 length equals 22 residues. CDR1 MDHEN and CDR2 SYDVKM come from the germline V gene. V was pared by 1 base and J by 0 bases, with 18 bases of the junction left unmatched. The CDR3 reads CASSLFSLSGTSDVLAKNIQYF. The CDR3 bases are TGTGCCAGCAGTTTATTTTCCCTATCCGGGACTAGCGACGTTCTAGCCAAAAACATTCAGTACTTC.

The rearrangement links TRBV19 to TRBJ2-3; tentative D call: TRBD1 (5 bases). Germline V gives CDR1 LNHDA, CDR2 SQIVND (reference sequence). V was pared by 8 bases and J by 2 bases, with 14 bases between. CDR3 size: 14 residues. CDR3 DNA sequence: TGTGCCAGTTCTTCCGGACACCTCACAGATACGCAGTATTTT. Protein: CASSSGHLTDTQYF.

The chain has TRBV18 and TRBJ2-1, with 12 bases fitting TRBD1. Germline CDR1 is KGHSH and CDR2 is LQKENI. This CDR3 has 14 amino acids. J was trimmed by 9 bases and V by 4 bases; bases with no gene match: 4. The DNA of the CDR3 is TGTGCCAGCTCACGGGACAGGGGGCCGGGTGAGCAGTTCTTC. Residues: CASSRDRGPGEQFF.

The rearrangement joins TRBV5-1 to TRBJ1-4; 7 nucleotides agree with TRBD1. The V and J ends lost 0 bases and 12 bases, in that order; junction bases with no gene match: 17. Germline loops: CDR1 SGHRS, CDR2 YFSETQ. The CDR3 runs 17 residues. CDR3 amino acids: CASSLGNLGQGDSELFF. The CDR3 DNA is TGCGCCAGCAGCTTGGGGAACCTTGGGCAAGGGGACAGTGAACTGTTTTTT.

This chain connects TRBV5-8 to TRBJ1-1, with D maybe TRBD1 (5 bases). The CDR3 covers 15 residues. Between the trimmed V and J ends, which lost 5 bases and 4 bases, there was a span of 18 bases. CDR1 and CDR2 from the germline V gene are SGHTS and YDEGEE. The CDR3 region is CASRGGGGVGTEAFF. For the CDR3, the DNA is TGTGCCAGCAGAGGAGGAGGAGGGGTCGGCACTGAAGCTTTCTTT.

This rearrangement joins TRBV3-1 (or the pseudogene TRBV3-2) to TRBJ2-6; unclear D gene. CDR3 length: 19 residues. V shed 1 base and J shed 0 bases, with 16 bases lying between them. Germline CDR1 is LGHDT and CDR2 is YNNKEL (reference sequence). Here the CDR3 DNA reads TGTGCCAGCAGCCAAGTTGTGGCAACAGCACTCTCTGGGGCCAACGTCCTGACTTTC. It is translated as CASSQVVATALSGANVLTF.

The chain combines TRBV5-4 with TRBJ2-3; 8 positions match TRBD2. After removal of 4 bases from V and 3 bases from J, the junction contained 7 bases not matched to a gene. The CDR3 is 15 amino acids. Germline V CDR1 and CDR2: SGHNT, YYREEE (reference sequence). The CDR3: CASSKRETGTDTQYF. The CDR3 DNA reads as TGTGCCAGCAGCAAGCGGGAGACGGGAACAGATACGCAGTATTTT.

The chain carries TRBV27 and TRBJ1-5, with D maybe TRBD1 (6 bases). The V end was cut by 2 bases, the J end by 2 bases, with 10 bases between. This CDR3 contains 15 residues. Germline V gene sequence: CDR1 MNHEY, CDR2 SMNVEV (reference sequence). The CDR3 DNA follows: TGTGCCAGCAGTTTACAGGGGTCTGGCAATCAGCCCCAGCATTTT. Translating it yields CASSLQGSGNQPQHF.

The chain joins TRBV5-6 to TRBJ2-3; D is unclear. The CDR3 has 14 amino acids. Trimming removed 2 bases at V and 3 bases at J, with 10 bases between. Germline-derived CDR1 and CDR2 are SGHDT and YYEEEE. CDR3: CASSFNGFTDTQYF. CDR3 coding DNA: TGTGCCAGCAGCTTTAACGGGTTTACAGATACGCAGTATTTT.

The V call is TRBV4-2, the J call TRBJ2-1; 8 nucleotides agree with TRBD2. Germline-derived CDR1 and CDR2 are LGHNA and YNFKEQ. This CDR3 spans 14 amino acids. After removal of 0 bases from V and 6 bases from J, the junction contained 1 base not matched to a gene. CDR3 nucleotide sequence: TGTGCCAGCAGCCAAGATACTAGCGGCAATGAGCAGTTCTTC. It codes for CASSQDTSGNEQFF.

This clone was detected only a few times. The V and J genes are TRBV7-8 and TRBJ1-3; 7 nucleotides match TRBD1. J lost 0 bases, V lost 5 bases, and 4 bases had no gene match. This CDR3 has 15 residues. CDR1 and CDR2 from the germline V gene are SGHVS and FQNEAQ. Here the CDR3 reads CASSLRTGSGNTIYF. The CDR3 nucleotides are TGTGCCAGCAGCCTGCGGACAGGCTCTGGAAACACCATATATTTT.